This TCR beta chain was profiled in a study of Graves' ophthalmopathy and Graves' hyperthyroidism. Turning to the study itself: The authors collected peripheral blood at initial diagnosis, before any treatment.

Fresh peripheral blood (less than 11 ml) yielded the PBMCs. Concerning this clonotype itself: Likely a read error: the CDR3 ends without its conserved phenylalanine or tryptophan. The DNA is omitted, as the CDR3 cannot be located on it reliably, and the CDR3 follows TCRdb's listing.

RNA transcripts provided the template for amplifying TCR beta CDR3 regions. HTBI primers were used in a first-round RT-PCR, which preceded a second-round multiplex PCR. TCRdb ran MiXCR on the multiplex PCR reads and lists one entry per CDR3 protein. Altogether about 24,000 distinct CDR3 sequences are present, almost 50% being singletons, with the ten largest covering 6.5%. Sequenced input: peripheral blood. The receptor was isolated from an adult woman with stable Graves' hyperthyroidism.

CDR3: CASSDTGG. The V gene is TRBV6-1, the J gene TRBJ2-3; the table calls TRBD2, which could not be checked here. The CDR3 extends over 8 residues, inclusive of both ends. Germline CDR1 reads MNHNS; CDR2 reads SASEGT.